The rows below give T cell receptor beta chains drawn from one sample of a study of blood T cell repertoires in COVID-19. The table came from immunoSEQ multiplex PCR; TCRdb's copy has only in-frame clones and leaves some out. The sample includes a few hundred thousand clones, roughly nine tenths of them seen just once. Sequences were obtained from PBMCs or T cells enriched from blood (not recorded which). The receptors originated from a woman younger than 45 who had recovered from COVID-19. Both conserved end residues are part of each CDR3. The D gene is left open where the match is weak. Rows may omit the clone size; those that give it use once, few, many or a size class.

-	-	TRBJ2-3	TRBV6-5	TGTGCCAGCAGTACCGGGGGTTCCGGAGATACGCAGTATTTT	CASSTGGSGDTQYF
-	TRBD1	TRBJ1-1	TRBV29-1	TGCAGCGTTGTAGGACCTGGGACAGCCCGACCCCAAGCTTTCTTT	CSVVGPGTARPQAFF
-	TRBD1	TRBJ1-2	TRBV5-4	TGTGCCAGCAGCTTGGTGGGGACAGGGGACTATGGCTACACCTTC	CASSLVGTGDYGYTF
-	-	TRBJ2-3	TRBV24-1	TGTGCCACCAGTGACGCCAGGGGGGTCACAGATACGCAGTATTTT	CATSDARGVTDTQYF
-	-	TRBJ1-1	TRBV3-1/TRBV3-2	TGTGCCAGCAGCCAAGATGATAGGGGGGGCACTGAAGCTTTCTTT	CASSQDDRGGTEAFF
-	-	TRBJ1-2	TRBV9	TGTGCCAGCAGCCCAAATTCGGCAGGCTGGTATGGCTACACCTTC	CASSPNSAGWYGYTF
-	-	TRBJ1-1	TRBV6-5	TGTGCCAGCAGCCCACAGGGCCCGGGGAACACTGAAGCTTTCTTT	CASSPQGPGNTEAFF
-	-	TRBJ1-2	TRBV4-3	TGCGCCAGCAGCCAAGATGGAACAGGGACCTTCTATGGCTACACCTTC	CASSQDGTGTFYGYTF
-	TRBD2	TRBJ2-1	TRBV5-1	TGCGCCAGCAGCCCCCCGCCCAGCGGGGGCCACAATGAGCAGTTCTTC	CASSPPPSGGHNEQFF
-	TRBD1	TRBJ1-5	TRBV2	TGTGCCAGCAGTCCGGACAGGTCCTTTCCTCCCCAGCATTTT	CASSPDRSFPPQHF
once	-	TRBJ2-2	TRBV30	TGTGCCTGGGCCGGGACACCGAACACCGGGGAGCTGTTTTTT	CAWAGTPNTGELFF
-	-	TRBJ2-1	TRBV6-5	TGTGCCAGCAGTAGCAGGGGATCGTACAATGAGCAGTTCTTC	CASSSRGSYNEQFF
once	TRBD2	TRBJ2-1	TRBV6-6	TGTGCCAGCAGCCGACTAGCAAACAATGAGCAGTTCTTC	CASSRLANNEQFF
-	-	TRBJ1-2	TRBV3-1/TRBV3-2	TGTGCCAGCAAAGTTGGGCAGGGGCAAGGCTACACCTTC	CASKVGQGQGYTF
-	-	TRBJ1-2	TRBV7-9	TGTGCCAGCAGCTTAGTTCAGGGTAACTATGGCTACACCTTC	CASSLVQGNYGYTF
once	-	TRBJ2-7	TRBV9	TGTGTCAGCAGCGTAGAACTAGCTGGCGAGCAGTACTTC	CVSSVELAGEQYF
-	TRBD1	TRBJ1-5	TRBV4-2	TGTGCCAGCAGCCGGGGACAGGACCCCTCTATAAGCAATCAGCCCCAGCATTTT	CASSRGQDPSISNQPQHF
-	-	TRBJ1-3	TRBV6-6	TGTGCCAGCAGCCGACTCGGGTTAGGTCGAGGTACTGGAAACACCATATATTTT	CASSRLGLGRGTGNTIYF
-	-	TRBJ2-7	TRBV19	TGTGCCAGTAGGCCCAGTGGCCTCTACGAGCAGTACTTC	CASRPSGLYEQYF
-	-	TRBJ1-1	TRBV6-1	TGTGCCAGCAGTGAATTACTCCCGGGCCTAGGGGACACTGAAGCTTTCTTT	CASSELLPGLGDTEAFF
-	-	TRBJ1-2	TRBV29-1	TGCAGCGTTGGGCAGGCTACTAACTATGGCTACACCTTC	CSVGQATNYGYTF
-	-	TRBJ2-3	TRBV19	TGTGCCAGCAACCAGGGGCGAAATACGCAGTATTTT	CASNQGRNTQYF
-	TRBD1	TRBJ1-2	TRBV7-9	TGTGCCAGCAGCCAACAGGGGGACTATGGCTACACCTTC	CASSQQGDYGYTF
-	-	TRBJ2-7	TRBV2	TGTGCCAGCAGTGAAACGGGGGTGCAGTACTTC	CASSETGVQYF